Given below is one T cell receptor (beta chain) in context. Its matching antigen is unknown. The data belong to a study of monozygotic twins with cystic fibrosis. Study-wide background: Libraries were built from approximately 3 micrograms of fragmented DNA using about 16 PCR cycles. General study points: The repertoire was suggested to be naive-dominated, clonality median about 0.0095. In 13 of 16 pairs, V gene usage was closest to the co-twin's.

CDR3 length: 14 amino acids. In germline, CDR1 is SGHDT, CDR2 YYEEEE. The ends lost 6 bases at V and 2 bases at J; junction bases unmatched: 5. Only in-frame clones appear in the TCRdb table, and some are missing; sequencing was by immunoSEQ multiplex PCR. The repertoire holds around 30,000 clones, approximately 86% seen once, with 0.8% to 1% in the top ten. The clonotype originates from a girl between 2 and 10 years old with cystic fibrosis. What was sequenced was blood. The chain recombines TRBV5-6 with TRBJ2-5; 9 nucleotides line up with TRBD2. CDR3 sequence reads: CASTGGRVQETQYF. As DNA, the CDR3 is TGTGCCAGCACTGGCGGGAGGGTACAAGAGACCCAGTACTTC.